This T cell receptor beta chain was found in a study of blood T cell repertoires in COVID-19. Study details: PBMCs, B-cell-depleted T cells, or T cells were the source of the cDNA or gDNA that made up the material.

Original handling: Amplification with reference gene primers provided the estimates of nucleated cell counts. Clones were sequenced by immunoSEQ multiplex PCR, and TCRdb holds only the in-frame ones, with some missing. V and J calls and clone size are given by that table; D and trimming were obtained from the DNA. Of about 53,000 clones in the sample, approximately 87% were seen once. The clonotype comes from a middle-aged man with acute or convalescent COVID-19. Sequences were obtained from peripheral blood.

In DNA form, the CDR3 reads TGTGCCAGCAGCTTTAGCGGGACGAGAGATACGCAGTATTTT. Translation gives CASSFSGTRDTQYF. The V and J genes are TRBV5-4 and TRBJ2-3; TRBD2 agrees at 8 bases. This CDR3 has 14 residues. The germline gives CDR1 SGHNT, CDR2 YYREEE (reference sequence). With V trimmed by 2 bases and J by 5 bases, 4 bases remained unmatched.